The sequence of this T cell receptor beta chain was determined in a study of long-term antiretroviral therapy in people with HIV. Sequencing relied on immunoSEQ assay v3.0, run at survey level. Some clones are missing from TCRdb's copy, which holds only in-frame ones; the method was immunoSEQ multiplex PCR. Among 23,000 or so clones listed, about four fifths were seen once. The trim removed 1 base at V and 5 bases at J, leaving 14 bases unmatched. Germline assignment: CDR1 SGHVS and CDR2 FNYEAQ. The CDR3 totals 18 residues. Source: unsorted PBMCs, taken 0.3 years after starting antiretroviral therapy. This sequence was found in a man aged 50-59 years with HIV. The rearrangement joins TRBV7-6 to TRBJ2-7; 10 bases align to TRBD2. The CDR3 sequence: CASSLVSVSGRFDNEQYF. DNA of the CDR3: TGTGCCAGCAGCTTAGTCTCCGTTAGCGGGAGGTTTGACAACGAGCAGTACTTC.